This T cell receptor beta chain was profiled in a study of T cell clones after liver transplantation. Turning to the study itself: A pre-transplant mixed lymphocyte reaction with TCRbeta sequencing defined graft-donor-reactive clones followed in post-transplant blood.

The CDR3 has 15 amino acids. Per the germline V gene, CDR1 is MGHRA and CDR2 is YSYEKL. Trimming shortened V by 2 bases and J by 1 base, and 11 bases separated the two germline ends. Profiled with immunoSEQ multiplex PCR; TCRdb holds only in-frame clones, not every one. Altogether tens of thousands of clones are present, roughly 80% being singletons, with the ten largest covering 0.79%. The source was CD4+ T cells from blood, collected 12 months after liver transplant. This sequence was found in a human patient who received a liver transplant. T cells may partly derive from the graft donor. This sequence joins TRBV4-1 and TRBJ2-5; weak D call: TRBD2 (5 bases). The CDR3 spells CASSQPDLAQETQYF. CDR3 DNA sequence: TGCGCCAGCAGCCAACCGGACTTGGCCCAAGAGACCCAGTACTTC.